The 7 T cell receptor beta chains listed next were all sequenced from one sample in a study of blood T cell repertoires in COVID-19. The protocol was immunoSEQ multiplex PCR, while the TCRdb copy is restricted to in-frame clones and leaves out a portion. The repertoire includes 69,000 or so clones, roughly 80% of them detected once, and 9% to 10% sits in the top ten. The sequenced sample consisted of peripheral blood. The receptor source for this set is a woman of 80 years or more with acute or convalescent COVID-19.

This sequence joins TRBV5-4 and TRBJ2-2; D ambiguous. The CDR3 runs to 13 residues. V lost 1 base and J lost 5, with 6 bases in between. In germline, CDR1 is SGHNT, CDR2 YYREEE (reference sequence). CDR3 in DNA: TGTGCCAGCAGCTTGTCAGTAACCGGGGAGCTGTTTTTT. This translates into CASSLSVTGELFF. Filled out from reference TRBV5-4 and TRBJ2-2, the complete variable domain reads ETGVTQSPTHLIKTRGQQVTLRCSSQSGHNTVSWYQQALGQGPQFIFQYYREEENGRGNFPPRFSGLQFPNYSSELNVNALELDDSALYLCASSLSVTGELFFGEGSRLTVL.

This clone was observed a few times. This chain connects TRBV30 to TRBJ2-5, with D unclear. Trimming removed 4 bases at V and 4 bases at J, with 13 bases between. Germline V CDR1 and CDR2: GTSNPN, SVGIG (reference sequence). This CDR3 spans 13 amino acids. The CDR3, as DNA: TGTGCCTGGATTAAGGATCCGGGAGAGACCCAGTACTTC. Protein product: CAWIKDPGETQYF.

The chain links TRBV7-8 to TRBJ2-1; 7 bases are shared with TRBD1. J was trimmed by 5 bases and V by 2 bases; bases with no gene match: 3. Germline V gene data show CDR1 as SGHVS and CDR2 as FQNEAQ. The CDR3 has 14 residues. CDR3 nucleotides: TGTGCCAGCAGCTTAAAGACAGGGAACAATGAGCAGTTCTTC. Translating gives CASSLKTGNNEQFF.

The chain couples TRBV11-3 to TRBJ2-1; 11 positions match TRBD2. CDR1 and CDR2 from the germline V gene are SGHNT and YENEEA. The CDR3 has 16 amino acids. The V segment lost 2 bases and the J segment 5 bases; nucleotides outside the gene matches: 5. CDR3 in DNA: TGTGCCAGCAGCTTACTAGCGGGGGGTGGAGACAATGAGCAGTTCTTC. Its protein product is CASSLLAGGGDNEQFF.

V is TRBV30 and J is TRBJ1-6, with TRBD1 as a possible D gene (6 bases). Germline assignment: CDR1 GTSNPN and CDR2 SVGIG (reference sequence). The length of the CDR3 is 13 residues. V lost 4 bases to trimming and J lost 9 bases, with 13 bases between them. The CDR3 sequence: CAWTRIRGSPLHF. CDR3 nucleotides: TGTGCCTGGACTCGAATCAGGGGTTCACCCCTCCACTTT.

The V gene is TRBV7-2, the J gene TRBJ2-7; 10 bases align to TRBD2. The V gene's germline CDR1 is SGHTA and CDR2 FQGNSA. V lost 3 bases and J lost 3; bases outside the gene matches: 14. The CDR3 runs to 18 residues. DNA for the CDR3: TGTGCCAGCAGCTTGCTAGCGGGGGCAAACCCAATATTCTACGAGCAGTACTTC. This gives the protein CASSLLAGANPIFYEQYF.

This sequence joins TRBV18 and TRBJ1-5; 10 bases align to TRBD1. Trimming removed 5 bases from V and 6 bases from J; junction bases left unmatched: 10. Germline V gene sequence: CDR1 KGHSH, CDR2 LQKENI. The CDR3 covers 16 residues. This chain's CDR3 is CASSSIPGTGVQPQHF. CDR3 DNA: TGTGCCAGCTCATCGATACCCGGGACAGGGGTTCAGCCCCAGCATTTT.